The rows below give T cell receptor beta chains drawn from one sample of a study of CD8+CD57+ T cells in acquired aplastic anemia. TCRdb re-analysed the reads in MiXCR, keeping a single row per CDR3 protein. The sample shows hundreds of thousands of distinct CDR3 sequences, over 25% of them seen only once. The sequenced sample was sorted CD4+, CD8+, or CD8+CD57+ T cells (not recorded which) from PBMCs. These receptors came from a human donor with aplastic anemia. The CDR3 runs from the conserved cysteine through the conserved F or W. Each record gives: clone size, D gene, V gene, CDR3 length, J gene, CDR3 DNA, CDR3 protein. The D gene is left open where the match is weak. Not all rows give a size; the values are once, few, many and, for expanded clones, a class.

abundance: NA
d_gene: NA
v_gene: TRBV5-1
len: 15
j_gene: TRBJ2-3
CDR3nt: TGCGCCAGCAGCCCTGGAACGGAGGTGGGAGATACGCAGTATTTT
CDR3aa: CASSPGTEVGDTQYF

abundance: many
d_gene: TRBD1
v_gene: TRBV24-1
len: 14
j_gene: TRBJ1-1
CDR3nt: TGTGCCACCACCAGGCTGACAGGGTGGACTGAAGCTTTCTTT
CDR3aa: CATTRLTGWTEAFF

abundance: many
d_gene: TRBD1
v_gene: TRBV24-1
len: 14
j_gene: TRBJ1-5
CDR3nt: TGTGCCACCAGGGGACAGGGGCTCAATCAGCCCCAGCATTTT
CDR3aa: CATRGQGLNQPQHF

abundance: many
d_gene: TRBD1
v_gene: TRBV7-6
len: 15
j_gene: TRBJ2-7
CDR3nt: TGTGCCAGCAGCTCCTGGACAGGGGGAGACTACGAGCAGTACTTC
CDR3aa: CASSSWTGGDYEQYF

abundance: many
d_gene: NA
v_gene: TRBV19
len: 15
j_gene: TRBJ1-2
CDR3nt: TGTGCCAGTAGTATCGGGCCTGACAAGAACTATGGCTACACCTTC
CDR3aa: CASSIGPDKNYGYTF

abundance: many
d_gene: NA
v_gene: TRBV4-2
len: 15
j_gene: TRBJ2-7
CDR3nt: TGTGCCAGCAGCCCCTTGAGGGAGGGGGACTACGAGCAGTACTTC
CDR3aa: CASSPLREGDYEQYF

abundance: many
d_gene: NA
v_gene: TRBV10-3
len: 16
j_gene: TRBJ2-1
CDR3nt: TGTGCCATCAGCTCTCGAGCGGATATCTCCTACAATGAGCAGTTCTTC
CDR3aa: CAISSRADISYNEQFF

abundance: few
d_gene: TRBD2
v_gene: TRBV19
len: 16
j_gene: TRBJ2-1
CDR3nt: TGTGCCAGTAGTCTGGGACTAGCGGGGGCCTACAATGAGCAGTTCTTC
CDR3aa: CASSLGLAGAYNEQFF

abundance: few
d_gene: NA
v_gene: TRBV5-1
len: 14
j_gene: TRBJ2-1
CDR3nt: TGCGCCAGCAGGTCGGGGTTTTCCTACAATGAGCAGTTCTTC
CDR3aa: CASRSGFSYNEQFF

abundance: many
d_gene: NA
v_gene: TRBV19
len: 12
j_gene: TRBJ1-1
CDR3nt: TGTGCCAGTAGTATCGAACGTACTGAAGCTTTCTTT
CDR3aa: CASSIERTEAFF

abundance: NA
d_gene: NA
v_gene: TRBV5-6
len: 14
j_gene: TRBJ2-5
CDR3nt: TGTGCCAGCAGCTTTGGTCGCGGCCAAGAGACCCAGTACTTC
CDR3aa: CASSFGRGQETQYF

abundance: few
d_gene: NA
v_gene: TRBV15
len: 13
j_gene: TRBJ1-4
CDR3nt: TGTGCCACCCAGACACCAACTAATGAAAAACTGTTTTTT
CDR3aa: CATQTPTNEKLFF

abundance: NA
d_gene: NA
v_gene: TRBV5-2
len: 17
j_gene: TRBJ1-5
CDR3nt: TGTGCCAGCAACTCTCCGGGACAGCCTCTCAGACGTCAGCCCCAGCATTTT
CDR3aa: CASNSPGQPLRRQPQHF

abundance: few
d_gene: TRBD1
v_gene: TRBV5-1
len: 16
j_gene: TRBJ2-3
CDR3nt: TGCGCCAGCAGCTTCGCGACAGGGATCCGCACAGATACGCAGTATTTT
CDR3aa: CASSFATGIRTDTQYF

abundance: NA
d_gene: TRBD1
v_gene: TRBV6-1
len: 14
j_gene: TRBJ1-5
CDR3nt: TGTGCCAGCAAATACAGGGGGCCCGATCAGCCCCAGCATTTT
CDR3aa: CASKYRGPDQPQHF

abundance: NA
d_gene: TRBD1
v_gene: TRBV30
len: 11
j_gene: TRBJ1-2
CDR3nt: TGTGCCAGAGAACAGGGGGAAGGCTACACCTTC
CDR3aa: CAREQGEGYTF

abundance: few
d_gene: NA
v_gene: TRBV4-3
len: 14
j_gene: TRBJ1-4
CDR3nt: TGCGCCAGCAGCCAAGTGACAGTCGGTGAAAAACTGTTTTTT
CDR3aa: CASSQVTVGEKLFF

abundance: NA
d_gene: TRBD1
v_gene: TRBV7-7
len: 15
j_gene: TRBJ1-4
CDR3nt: TGTGCCAGCAGCTCATCCGGGACAGGGGATGAAAAACTGTTTTTT
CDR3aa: CASSSSGTGDEKLFF

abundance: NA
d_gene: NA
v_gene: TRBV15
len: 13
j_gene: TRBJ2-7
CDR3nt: TGTGCCACCAGCAGACAGGGGGGTTACGAGCAGTACTTC
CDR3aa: CATSRQGGYEQYF

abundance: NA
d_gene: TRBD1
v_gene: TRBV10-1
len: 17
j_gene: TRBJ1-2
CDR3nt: TGCGCCAGCAGTTCAATACAGGGGGCGCTCGGAGGCTATGGCTACACCTTC
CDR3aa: CASSSIQGALGGYGYTF

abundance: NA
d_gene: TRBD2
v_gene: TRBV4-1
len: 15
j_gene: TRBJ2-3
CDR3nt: TGCGCCAGCAGCCAAGAGCGGGGGGGCTCAGATACGCAGTATTTT
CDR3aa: CASSQERGGSDTQYF

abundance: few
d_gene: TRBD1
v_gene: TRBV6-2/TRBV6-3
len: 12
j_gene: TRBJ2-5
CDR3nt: TGTGCCAGCAGCAGGGGGCTGGAGACCCAGTACTTC
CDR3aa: CASSRGLETQYF

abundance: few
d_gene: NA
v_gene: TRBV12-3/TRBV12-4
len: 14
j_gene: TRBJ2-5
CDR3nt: TGTGCCAGCAGTGACCGGGGGGCCCAAGAGACCCAGTACTTC
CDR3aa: CASSDRGAQETQYF

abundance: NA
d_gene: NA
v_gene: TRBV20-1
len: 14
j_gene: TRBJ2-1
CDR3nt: TGCAGTGCTACGAGGCCAGGGTCGGGGTATGAGCAGTTCTTC
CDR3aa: CSATRPGSGYEQFF

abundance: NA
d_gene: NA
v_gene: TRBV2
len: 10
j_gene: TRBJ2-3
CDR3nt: TGTGCCAGCAGGGTAATGTCGCAGTATTTT
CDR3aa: CASRVMSQYF

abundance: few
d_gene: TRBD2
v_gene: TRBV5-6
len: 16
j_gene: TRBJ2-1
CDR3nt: TGTGCCAGCAGCCCGGAAACCGGGACTAGCGGGACTGAGCAGTTCTTC
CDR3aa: CASSPETGTSGTEQFF

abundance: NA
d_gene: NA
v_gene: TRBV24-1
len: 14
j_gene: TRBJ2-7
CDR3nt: TGTGCCACCAGTTCAAGCGACAGGACCTACGAGCAGTACTTC
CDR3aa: CATSSSDRTYEQYF

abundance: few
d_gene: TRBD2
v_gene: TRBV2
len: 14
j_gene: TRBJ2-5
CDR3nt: TGTGCCAGCGAATCTAGCGGGGGCCAAGAGACCCAGTACTTC
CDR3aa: CASESSGGQETQYF

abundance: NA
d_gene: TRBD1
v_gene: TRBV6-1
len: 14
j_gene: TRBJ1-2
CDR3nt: TGTGCCAGCAGAGCGTCCGGGACAGGGCATGGCTACACCTTC
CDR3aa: CASRASGTGHGYTF

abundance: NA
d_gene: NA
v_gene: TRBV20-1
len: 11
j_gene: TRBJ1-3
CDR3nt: TGCAGAAGAAACTCTGGAAGCACCATATATTTT
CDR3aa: CRRNSGSTIYF

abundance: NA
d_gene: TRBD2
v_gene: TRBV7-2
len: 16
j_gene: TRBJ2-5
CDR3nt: TGTGCCAGCAGCCCGGACCCTAGCGGGATTTGGGAGACCCAGTACTTC
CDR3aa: CASSPDPSGIWETQYF

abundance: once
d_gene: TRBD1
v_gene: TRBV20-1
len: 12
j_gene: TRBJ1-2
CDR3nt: TGCAGTGCTCGACAGGGAGGGCTTGGCTACACCTTC
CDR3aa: CSARQGGLGYTF

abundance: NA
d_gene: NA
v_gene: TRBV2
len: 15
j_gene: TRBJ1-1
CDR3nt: TGTGCCAGCAGTGAAGCTGCGGCCGGGTACACTGAAGCTTTCTTT
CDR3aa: CASSEAAAGYTEAFF

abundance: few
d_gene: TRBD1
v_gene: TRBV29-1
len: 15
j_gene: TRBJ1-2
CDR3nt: TGCAGCGTTACGACAGGGTTCCGCAGGGACATTGGCTACACCTTC
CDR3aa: CSVTTGFRRDIGYTF

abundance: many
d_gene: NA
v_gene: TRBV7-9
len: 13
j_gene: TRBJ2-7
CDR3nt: TGTGCCAGCAGCTCCCCGGGAGCTTACGAGCAGTACTTC
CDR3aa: CASSSPGAYEQYF

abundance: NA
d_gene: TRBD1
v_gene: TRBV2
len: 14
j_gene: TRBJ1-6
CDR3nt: TGTGCCAGCAGGAGGGGACAGGATAATTCACCCCTCCACTTT
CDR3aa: CASRRGQDNSPLHF

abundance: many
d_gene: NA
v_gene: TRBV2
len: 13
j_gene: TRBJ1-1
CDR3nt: TGTGCCAGCACGGCAAGTTTGAACACTGAAGCTTTCTTT
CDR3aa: CASTASLNTEAFF

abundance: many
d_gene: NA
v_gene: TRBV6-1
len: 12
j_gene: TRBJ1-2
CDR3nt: TGTGCCAGCAGGGAAGGTGTCTATGGCTACACCTTC
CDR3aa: CASREGVYGYTF

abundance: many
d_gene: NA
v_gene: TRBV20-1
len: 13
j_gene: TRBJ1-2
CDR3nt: TGCAGTGCTAGATTAGACAGCAACTATGGCTACACCTTC
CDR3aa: CSARLDSNYGYTF

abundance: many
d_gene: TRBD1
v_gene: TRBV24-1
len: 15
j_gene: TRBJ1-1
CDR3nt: TGTGCCACCAGTGATTCCCCGGACAGGGGGACTGAAGCTTTCTTT
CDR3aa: CATSDSPDRGTEAFF

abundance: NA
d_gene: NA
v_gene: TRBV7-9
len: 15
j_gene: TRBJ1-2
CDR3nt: TGTGCCAGCAGCCCTAGGCGGGACACCTCTTATGGCTACACCTTC
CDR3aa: CASSPRRDTSYGYTF

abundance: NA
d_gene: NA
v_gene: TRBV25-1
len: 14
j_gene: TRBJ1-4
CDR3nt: TGTGCCAGCGATGTTGGGGGCCTAGGAGAAAAACTGTTTTTT
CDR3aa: CASDVGGLGEKLFF

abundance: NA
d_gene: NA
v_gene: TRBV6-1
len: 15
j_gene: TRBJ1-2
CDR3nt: TGTGCCAGCAGTGAGGTGATAGGGGCCAGCTATGGCTACACCTTC
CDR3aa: CASSEVIGASYGYTF

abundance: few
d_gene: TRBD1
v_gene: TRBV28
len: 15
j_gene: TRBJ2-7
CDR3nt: TGTGCCAGCACCCCAGGGACAGGGATATCCTACGAGCAGTACTTC
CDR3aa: CASTPGTGISYEQYF